These 17 T cell receptor beta chains originate from one sample sequenced in a study of tumor and adjacent non-tumor tissue in lung cancer. The library came from three nested PCR rounds adapted from ARM-PCR protocols. Each CDR3 protein gets one entry after TCRdb re-called the multiplex PCR reads with MiXCR. Here the sample spans some 100,000 distinct CDR3 sequences, more than 55% being singletons. This sample's RNA came from whole unsorted tissue. This non-tumor lung sample came from over 3 cm beyond the tumor edge. The source material was distant non-tumor lung tissue. The receptors come from a man aged 25 to 40 with non-small cell lung cancer.

As to this clonotype: A read error may account for a junction end that differs from germline. The chain links TRBV11-3 to TRBJ2-2; 10 nucleotides match TRBD2. CDR3 size: 16 residues. Germline V lookup: CDR1 SGHNT, CDR2 YENEEA. CDR3 residues: CASSSLAGESTGELFF. CDR3 in DNA: TGTGCCAGCAGCTCCCTAGCGGGAGAGTCGACCGGGGAACTGTTTTTT.

V is TRBV4-1 and J is TRBJ2-5; 12 bases align to TRBD2. Germline assignment: CDR1 MGHRA and CDR2 YSYEKL. With 4 bases clipped from V and 5 bases from J, the junction kept 20 bases outside the gene matches. This CDR3 spans 20 amino acids. In DNA form, the CDR3 reads TGCGCCAGCAGCCTACATGCGCCTAGCGGGAGGGTTAGTGACTGGGAGACCCAGTACTTC. This encodes CASSLHAPSGRVSDWETQYF.

As concerns this clonotype: Given the absence of the conserved phenylalanine or tryptophan at the CDR3 end, a read error is likely. The J gene is TRBJ2-1, the V gene TRBV11-3; 7 bases line up with TRBD2. The length of the CDR3 is 15 residues. The germline V gene has CDR1 SGHNT and CDR2 YENEEA. This CDR3 is CTSSSLAGLYNEQFL. CDR3 in DNA: TGTACAAGCAGCTCATTAGCGGGTCTGTACAATGAGCAGTTCCTC.

As for this clonotype: One end of the junction fails to match germline, which may point to a read error. This chain's CDR3 is CACSLGEWKPTYTQYF. The CDR3 bases are TGTGCCTGCAGCTTAGGAGAGTGGAAGCCAACGTATACGCAGTATTTT. V is TRBV11-3 and J is TRBJ2-3; no firm D call. The CDR3 sequence is 16 residues long. Germline CDR1 SGHNT, CDR2 YENEEA.

There are a few counts of this clonotype. The chain combines TRBV7-2 with TRBJ2-3; 7 bases are a match to TRBD1. CDR1 is SGHTA and CDR2 is FQGNSA in the germline V gene. V gave up 5 bases and J gave up 0 bases; unmatched junction bases: 8. The CDR3 is 16 amino acids. This CDR3 reads CASSKVAGGSTDTQYF. The DNA for the CDR3 is TGTGCCAGCAGCAAGGTGGCAGGGGGAAGCACAGATACGCAGTATTTT.

On this clonotype: Given the absence of the conserved phenylalanine or tryptophan at the CDR3 end, a read error is likely. The DNA is omitted, as the CDR3 cannot be located on it reliably, and the CDR3 follows TCRdb's listing. The rearrangement uses TRBV20-1 and TRBJ2-7; the table assigns TRBD2, which was not confirmed against the DNA. The CDR3 has 15 residues if both end residues are counted. The germline V gene has CDR1 DFQATT and CDR2 SNEGSKA (reference sequence). The CDR3: CSARDRGTSPYEKYL.

As for this clonotype: This clone may be a read error of a much larger clone one base away. J is TRBJ2-5 and V is TRBV5-4; D is possibly TRBD1 (6 bases). This CDR3 is built from 12 residues. V lost 6 bases, J lost 5 bases, and 11 bases lay in between. CDR1 and CDR2 from the germline V gene are SGHNT and YYREEE (reference sequence). In DNA form, the CDR3 reads TGTGCCAGCATCCTGGACAGCGAGACCCAGTACTTC. This codes for CASILDSETQYF.

On this clonotype itself: At one of its ends the junction is not consistent with the germline gene, which may arise from a read error. The chain employs TRBV12-3 or TRBV12-4 and TRBJ2-2; 9 bases line up with TRBD1. The length of the CDR3 is 15 residues. This chain's CDR3 is CASTVATGGLGELFF. The CDR3 region has the DNA TGCGCCAGCACTGTCGCGACAGGGGGTCTCGGGGAGCTGTTTTTT.

On this clonotype itself: One end of the junction fails to match germline, which may point to a read error. The rearrangement links TRBV11-2 to TRBJ2-3; 8 positions match TRBD2. The CDR3 sequence is 14 residues long. CDR1 is SGHAT, CDR2 FQNNGV, per germline. Here the CDR3 reads CASRETSDTDTQYF. The CDR3 nucleotides read TGTGCAAGCAGGGAGACTAGCGACACAGATACGCAGTATTTT.

This clonotype was counted a few times. This sequence may be a read error, since a much larger clone differs from it by one base. The chain combines TRBV6-1 with TRBJ2-5, with TRBD2 matching over 13 bases. CDR3 length equals 15 residues. Germline-derived CDR1 and CDR2 are MNHNS and SASEGT. V shed 3 bases and J 7 bases; nucleotides not matched to a gene: 5. The chain's CDR3 is CASSDWTSGGGTQYF. The CDR3 DNA sequence: TGTGCCAGCAGTGATTGGACTAGCGGGGGTGGGACCCAGTACTTC.

Points on this clonotype: An end of the junction does not agree with germline; a read error may underlie this. The rearrangement uses TRBV29-1 and TRBJ2-5; 7 nucleotides match TRBD1. Germline loops: CDR1 SQVTM, CDR2 ANQGSEA. There are 12 residues in the CDR3. CDR3 region: CSFWDSQGTQYF. CDR3 bases: TGCAGCTTCTGGGACAGCCAAGGGACCCAGTACTTC.

Comment on this clonotype: A junction boundary mismatches the germline segment, possibly from a read error. The genes are TRBV12-3 or TRBV12-4 and TRBJ2-7, with TRBD2 identical over 7 bases. The CDR3 is 14 residues long. CDR3 in DNA: TGTGCCAGCAGCGTGGGACTACAGAGTCACGATCAGTACTTC. Translated, it gives CASSVGLQSHDQYF.

This clonotype was detected only once. In this CDR3 the conserved last residue, phenylalanine or tryptophan, is missing, so a read error is likely. The CDR3 sequence: CASSLGPTQPQHY. DNA for the CDR3: TGTGCCAGCAGCCTCGGTCCCACTCAGCCCCAGCATTAT. The V call is TRBV7-3, the J call TRBJ1-5, with D unclear. The CDR3 is 13 residues long. Germline V gene data show CDR1 as SGHTA and CDR2 as FQGTGA. The ends were cut back, 5 bases at V and 6 bases at J, with 11 bases in the middle.

This chain links TRBV19 with TRBJ2-1; D possibly corresponds to TRBD1 (5 bases). Looked up from germline, CDR1 is LNHDA and CDR2 is SQIVND (reference sequence). Trimming removed 6 bases at V and 8 bases at J, with 20 bases between. The CDR3 consists of 15 residues. The CDR3, as DNA: TGTGCCAGTAGGATCCGCGAAGGGGTAGAGTATGAGCAGTTCTTC. Amino acid sequence: CASRIREGVEYEQFF. Drawing the rest from reference TRBV19 and TRBJ2-1, the complete variable domain is DGGITQSPKYLFRKEGQNVTLSCEQNLNHDAMYWYRQDPGQGLRLIYYSQIVNDFQKGDIAEGYSVSREKKESFPLTVTSAQKNPTAFYLCASRIREGVEYEQFFGPGTRLTVL.

Points on this clonotype: The germline gene is not matched at one end of the junction; a read error may be the cause. The V call is TRBV20-1, the J call TRBJ1-1, with D unresolved. CDR1 and CDR2 (germline): DFQATT, SNEGSKA (reference sequence). The CDR3 length is 11 residues. The CDR3 DNA reads as TGCAGTGCCACGGCGGGGTCTGAAGCCTTCTTT. Protein product: CSATAGSEAFF.

There are many counts of this clonotype. The chain recombines TRBV29-1 with TRBJ2-5, with D perhaps matching TRBD1 or TRBD2 (5 bases each). Germline CDR1 SQVTM, CDR2 ANQGSEA. V was pared by 7 bases and J by 5 bases, with 20 bases between. The CDR3 contains 14 residues. The CDR3 region has the DNA TGCAGCGCCACCGGGGCCTTCCTCCGGGAGACCCAGTACTTC. Translation gives CSATGAFLRETQYF.

This clonotype has only a few counts. One end of the junction is discordant with germline, which a read error may explain. This rearrangement joins TRBV11-2 to TRBJ2-7; D is tentatively TRBD1 or TRBD2 (5 bases each). The CDR3 is made up of 14 amino acids. CDR1 is SGHAT and CDR2 is FQNNGV in the germline V gene. CDR3: CASSLGDGGYDQYF. As DNA, the CDR3 is TGTGCTAGCAGCTTAGGGGACGGAGGCTACGATCAGTACTTC.